The 26 T cell receptor beta chains in this list originate from one sample, sequenced in a study of shared T cell receptors in the human thymus. The method was immunoSEQ multiplex PCR; TCRdb's version includes in-frame clones alone and lacks a portion of them. The sample holds about 540,000 clones, approximately 78% seen once. These same data were also listed under a study on human thymus T cells.

Sequenced: thymocytes. All receptors come from a boy less than two years old with a congenital heart defect.

The genes are TRBV4-3 and TRBJ2-7; 7 bases agree with TRBD1. V trimming: 1 base; J trimming: 2 bases; junction bases outside the gene matches: 11. The CDR3 has 17 amino acids. Germline CDR1 LGHNA, CDR2 YSLEER. CDR3 sequence reads: CASSQAPTWGQPYEQYF. CDR3 in DNA: TGCGCCAGCAGCCAAGCCCCCACCTGGGGACAGCCCTACGAGCAGTACTTC.

V usage is TRBV4-1 and J usage is TRBJ2-6; 11 bases map to TRBD2. Germline CDR1 and CDR2: MGHRA and YSYEKL. There are 16 residues in the CDR3. The V and J ends lost 1 base and 10 bases, in that order; junction bases with no gene match: 6. For the CDR3, the DNA is TGCGCCAGCAGCCAAGTTGGTAGCGGGAGGGGTAACGTCCTGACTTTC. Translated, it gives CASSQVGSGRGNVLTF.

This clone was seen once. The CDR3 loop reads CASSFVGPSDNYGYTF. The CDR3 DNA sequence: TGTGCCAGCAGTTTCGTGGGGCCGAGCGATAACTATGGCTACACCTTC. V usage is TRBV27 and J usage is TRBJ1-2, with D perhaps matching TRBD1 (5 bases). V was cut by 3 bases and J by 1 base, with 15 bases left in between. The germline V gene encodes CDR1 MNHEY and CDR2 SMNVEV (reference sequence). CDR3 length equals 16 residues.

The chain recombines TRBV7-2 with TRBJ2-3; D possibly corresponds to TRBD2 (6 bases). Germline V gene sequence: CDR1 SGHTA, CDR2 FQGNSA. With 3 bases removed from V and 5 bases from J, the gap between germline ends came to 12 bases. CDR3 size: 14 residues. The CDR3 DNA is TGTGCCAGCAGCTTCCCGGGACTTCAAGATACGCAGTATTTT. This translates into CASSFPGLQDTQYF. The full variable domain, in which reference TRBV7-2 and TRBJ2-3 provide the parts outside the CDR3, is GAGVSQSPSNKVTEKGKDVELRCDPISGHTALYWYRQSLGQGLEFLIYFQGNSAPDKSGLPSDRFSAERTGGSVSTLTIQRTQQEDSAVYLCASSFPGLQDTQYFGPGTRLTVL.

The chain carries TRBV11-3 and TRBJ1-1, with D perhaps TRBD1 (6 bases). The CDR3 runs 15 residues. Between the trimmed V and J ends, which lost 3 bases and 0 bases, there was a span of 11 bases. Per the germline V gene, CDR1 is SGHNT and CDR2 is YENEEA. The CDR3 DNA follows: TGTGCCAGCAGCTTCGAGGGGGGGATGAACACTGAAGCTTTCTTT. Translation: CASSFEGGMNTEAFF.

Comment on this clone: At one end the junction does not follow the germline gene, possibly because of a read error. CDR3 coding DNA: TGTGCCAGCGGCCAAGGGCAGGGTCGGAGGAACACTGAAGCTTTCTTT. The encoded protein is CASGQGQGRRNTEAFF. The chain couples TRBV4-2 to TRBJ1-1, with TRBD1 as a possible D gene (5 bases). Germline V gives CDR1 LGHNA, CDR2 YNFKEQ. The CDR3 contains 16 residues.

The chain is built from TRBV29-1 and TRBJ2-7, with TRBD2 matching 8 bases. The V gene's germline CDR1 is SQVTM and CDR2 ANQGSEA. Trimming cost V 4 bases and J 5 bases; bases outside gene matches: 4. The CDR3 runs to 12 residues. As DNA, the CDR3 is TGCAGCGTTGTGGGACTAGAGGACGAGCAGTACTTC. Translated, it gives CSVVGLEDEQYF.

This clone was observed a few times. The chain has TRBV27 and TRBJ2-5; tentative D call: TRBD2 (6 bases). CDR3 length equals 16 residues. Germline V gives CDR1 MNHEY, CDR2 SMNVEV (reference sequence). Trimming removed 4 bases at V and 4 bases at J, with 19 bases between. CDR3 residues: CASSYRAGTKSETQYF. CDR3 coding DNA: TGTGCCAGCAGTTATCGAGCGGGTACCAAGTCAGAGACCCAGTACTTC.

CDR3 bases: TGTGCCAGCAGCTTGAGTTGCGGACTAGCGAACTCCTACGAGCAGTACTTC. It encodes CASSLSCGLANSYEQYF. V usage is TRBV5-6 and J usage is TRBJ2-7, with TRBD2 matching over 9 bases. Germline trimming cut 1 base from V and 0 bases from J; bases unmatched to any gene: 8. This CDR3 is built from 17 residues. CDR1 SGHDT and CDR2 YYEEEE come from the germline V gene.

The rearrangement joins TRBV6-1 to TRBJ2-1; D is possibly TRBD1 (6 bases). The V end lost 2 bases, the J end lost 7 bases, and 15 bases lay between the germline ends. There are 15 residues in the CDR3. The V gene's germline CDR1 is MNHNS and CDR2 SASEGT. The CDR3 region is CASSELSGERNEQFF. CDR3 nucleotides: TGTGCCAGCAGTGAACTGTCAGGGGAGAGGAATGAGCAGTTCTTC.

The rearrangement uses TRBV5-1 and TRBJ2-7, with D perhaps matching TRBD2 (7 bases). In germline, CDR1 is SGHRS, CDR2 YFSETQ. Trimming removed 3 bases at V and 7 bases at J, with 20 bases between. The CDR3 has 15 residues. The DNA of the CDR3 is TGCGCCAGCAGCTCAGAAGGGAGGGGGGCGTGGGAGCAGTACTTC. Translating it yields CASSSEGRGAWEQYF.

This chain connects TRBV5-6 to TRBJ2-1; TRBD2 might be the D (5 bases). With 3 bases removed from V and 2 bases from J, the gap between germline ends came to 12 bases. The CDR3 consists of 15 residues. Germline CDR1 SGHDT, CDR2 YYEEEE. The DNA for the CDR3 is TGTGCCAGCAGCTCAGAGGGAGAAACCTACAATGAGCAGTTCTTC. This gives the protein CASSSEGETYNEQFF.

J is TRBJ1-1 and V is TRBV28, with TRBD1 identical over 10 bases. Germline V gene data show CDR1 as MDHEN and CDR2 as SYDVKM. The CDR3 has 20 residues. V was clipped by 5 bases and J by 1 base; unmatched bases: 19. The CDR3 region has the DNA TGTGCCAGCAGTCCTCTAACCTATGGGAGGACAGGGGGGGAGAACACTGAAGCTTTCTTT. Its protein product is CASSPLTYGRTGGENTEAFF.

The chain links TRBV6-1 to TRBJ2-5, with D perhaps TRBD1 (5 bases). Trimming stripped 0 bases from V and 7 bases from J, with 15 bases between. The germline CDR1 and CDR2 sequences are MNHNS and SASEGT. The CDR3 loop spans 15 amino acids. DNA of the CDR3: TGTGCCAGCAGTGAAGCCCGTCGCAGGGTGGGGACCCAGTACTTC. It codes for CASSEARRRVGTQYF.

The genes are TRBV29-1 and TRBJ1-2; possibly TRBD1 for D (5 bases). CDR1 and CDR2 (germline): SQVTM, ANQGSEA. The CDR3 is 12 residues long. Trimming shortened V by 7 bases and J by 2 bases, and 11 bases separated the two germline ends. CDR3 DNA: TGCAGCGCTCCGACAGACAACTATGGCTACACCTTC. Amino acid sequence: CSAPTDNYGYTF.

The V call is TRBV5-1, the J call TRBJ2-1; 10 bases map to TRBD2. Germline loops: CDR1 SGHRS, CDR2 YFSETQ. The CDR3 has 15 amino acids. Trimming took 4 bases from V and 8 from J; bases not matched to a gene: 9. CDR3 DNA: TGCGCCAGCAGCCGGCAGCGGGAGGGGTTGGATGAGCAGTTCTTC. Translation: CASSRQREGLDEQFF.

This chain links TRBV15 with TRBJ1-5; 8 positions match TRBD1. CDR3 size: 18 residues. V lost 0 bases to trimming and J lost 5 bases; unmatched junction nucleotides: 12. The germline CDR1 and CDR2 sequences are LNHNV and YYDKDF (reference sequence). The CDR3 DNA sequence: TGTGCCACCAGCAGAGATGAGGTGGGGACAGGTCTGGATCAGCCCCAGCATTTT. This codes for CATSRDEVGTGLDQPQHF.

In regard to this clone: At one end, the junction sequence differs from germline, possibly due to a read error. The V and J genes are TRBV11-3 and TRBJ2-7; D might be TRBD1 (5 bases). There are 15 residues in the CDR3. Germline CDR1 SGHNT, CDR2 YENEEA. The CDR3 spells CASSLGVRLAYEQYF. CDR3 coding DNA: TGTGCCAGCAGTTTAGGGGTTAGACTCGCCTACGAGCAGTACTTC.

This clone has a single count. The chain employs TRBV30 and TRBJ2-1, with TRBD2 matching over 12 bases. The germline gives CDR1 GTSNPN, CDR2 SVGIG (reference sequence). The CDR3 loop spans 15 amino acids. J lost 8 bases, V lost 0 bases, and 5 bases had no gene match. CDR3 residues: CAWSVGASGGDEQFF. The CDR3 DNA is TGTGCCTGGAGTGTGGGGGCTAGCGGGGGGGATGAGCAGTTCTTC.

This chain links TRBV2 with TRBJ2-7; 16 bases align to TRBD2. The CDR3 sequence is 17 residues long. The V segment lost 8 bases and the J segment 5 bases; nucleotides outside the gene matches: 12. From germline, CDR1 is SNHLY and CDR2 FYNNEI. The CDR3 is CASGPGTSGRARDEQYF. In DNA, the CDR3 is TGTGCCAGCGGTCCCGGGACTAGCGGGAGGGCCAGGGACGAGCAGTACTTC.

Only a few counts were recorded for this clone. CDR3 protein: CASSPGTDAYEQYF. As DNA, the CDR3 is TGTGCCAGCAGCCCCGGGACAGACGCCTACGAGCAGTACTTC. V usage is TRBV7-9 and J usage is TRBJ2-7; 7 bases match TRBD1. Per the germline V gene, CDR1 is SEHNR and CDR2 is FQNEAQ (reference sequence). The CDR3 contains 14 residues. V was clipped by 5 bases and J by 2 bases; unmatched bases: 6.

CDR3 residues: CASARAPIYGYTF. The CDR3 DNA reads as TGTGCCTCCGCCAGGGCACCGATCTATGGCTACACCTTC. The chain links TRBV27 to TRBJ1-2; tentative D call: TRBD1 (5 bases). The CDR3 totals 13 residues. The ends were cut back, 11 bases at V and 4 bases at J, with 17 bases in the middle. Looked up from germline, CDR1 is MNHEY and CDR2 is SMNVEV (reference sequence).

The chain joins TRBV30 to TRBJ2-7; D gene uncertain. V lost 0 bases, J lost 3 bases, and 6 bases lay in between. The germline V gene encodes CDR1 GTSNPN and CDR2 SVGIG (reference sequence). The CDR3 sequence is 12 residues long. The CDR3 sequence: CAWSVADYEQYF. The CDR3 nucleotides read TGTGCCTGGAGTGTAGCCGACTACGAGCAGTACTTC.

Only one count was recorded for this clone. The sample contains more than one DNA sequence encoding this CDR3. The chain uses TRBV15 and TRBJ2-5; 10 bases agree with TRBD2. CDR1 is LNHNV and CDR2 is YYDKDF in the germline V gene (reference sequence). The CDR3 loop spans 15 amino acids. J lost 4 bases, V lost 0 bases, and 2 bases had no gene match. The CDR3, as DNA: TGTGCCACCAGCAGAGATTTAGCGGGAGGAGAGACCCAGTACTTC. It yields the protein CATSRDLAGGETQYF.

The chain employs TRBV25-1 and TRBJ2-3; 8 nucleotides agree with TRBD1. The junction had 6 bases not matched to a gene; V was cut back by 11 bases and J by 2 bases. The length of the CDR3 is 13 residues. Germline-derived CDR1 and CDR2 are MGHDK and SYGVNS. The CDR3, as DNA: TGTGCCGGCCAGGGGGCGGTCACAGATACGCAGTATTTT. It encodes CAGQGAVTDTQYF.

The chain has TRBV2 and TRBJ2-7; 8 positions match TRBD1. CDR3 size: 13 residues. Germline loops: CDR1 SNHLY, CDR2 FYNNEI. Losses at the gene ends were 7 bases for V and 3 bases for J; bases not matched to a gene: 5. The CDR3 sequence is CASTGTGHYEQYF. The CDR3 bases are TGTGCCAGCACCGGGACAGGACACTACGAGCAGTACTTC.